Below, 4 T cell receptor beta chains from the same sample are listed, as sequenced in a study of shared clonotypes between healthy human individuals (dated by TCRdb to 2019 to 2021). Preparation of the library involved the immunoSEQ multiplex PCR assay. TCRdb's version of the immuneACCESS table is confined to in-frame rearrangements and falls short of the full clone set. An unresolved V gene accounts for under half of the shortfall where checked; the remainder is of unknown origin. This sample has about 2.2 million clones in its table, and 93% of those were observed once. More than 1.5% of the sample is in the top ten clones. CD8 naive samples consisted of CD45RO-negative cells that were positively selected for CCR7, yielding a CD45RA+CCR7+ population without TemRA cells. Material for sequencing was naive CD8+ T cells from PBMCs. The label giving this sample's cell subset or site can be read as: CD45RA+CCR7+. These receptors originate from a man younger than 30 in good health. Some clones in this sample may be carry-over from other donors' samples.

The V call is TRBV11-2, the J call TRBJ1-2; no firm D call. The V end lost 3 bases, the J end lost 4 bases, and 18 bases lay between the germline ends. CDR3 length equals 16 residues. The V gene's germline CDR1 is SGHAT and CDR2 FQNNGV. The CDR3 here is CASSFNPFERPYGYTF. The CDR3, as DNA: TGTGCCAGCAGCTTTAATCCCTTTGAGAGGCCCTATGGCTACACCTTC.

The chain uses TRBV19 and TRBJ1-1; the match to TRBD1 covers 7 bases. The CDR3 contains 16 residues. V gave up 5 bases and J gave up 0 bases; unmatched junction bases: 9. Germline CDR1 and CDR2: LNHDA and SQIVND (reference sequence). This chain's CDR3 is CASSATGEKLNTEAFF. DNA of the CDR3: TGTGCCAGTAGTGCTACAGGGGAGAAACTGAACACTGAAGCTTTCTTT.

This clone occurred once. The V call is TRBV9, the J call TRBJ2-3; a possible D gene is TRBD1 (7 bases). V was shortened by 3 bases and J by 0 bases, with 11 bases between the two germline ends. Germline V gene data show CDR1 as SGDLS and CDR2 as YYNGEE. The CDR3 has 15 residues. CDR3 in amino acids: CASSAGGSSTDTQYF. CDR3 sequence (DNA): TGTGCCAGCAGCGCAGGGGGGTCTAGCACAGATACGCAGTATTTT.

The V call is TRBV10-3, the J call TRBJ1-3; a possible D gene is TRBD1 (5 bases). The length of the CDR3 is 16 residues. CDR1 ENHRY and CDR2 SYGVKD come from the germline V gene. The germline V and J ends were trimmed by 6 bases and 4 bases, with 19 bases remaining between them. The CDR3 sequence: CAISAQGGYGGNTIYF. For the CDR3, the DNA is TGTGCCATCAGCGCCCAGGGAGGGTATGGAGGAAACACCATATATTTT.